The 30 T cell receptor beta chains below come from one sample, sequenced in a study of blood T cells in healthy people across ages. Primed by a sample-barcoded 5' primer and a J-beta primer mix, a second PCR proceeded for about 7 to 12 cycles. In TCRdb, the 5' RACE reads were re-called with MiXCR into one record per CDR3 protein. The sample holds 700,000 or so distinct CDR3 sequences, around 38% seen once. The sequencing sample was made of blood. The origin of the receptors is a man older than 75 in good health.

The chain is built from TRBV20-1 and TRBJ1-5, with no clear D. V was clipped by 3 bases and J by 3 bases, with 9 bases between them. Germline V gives CDR1 DFQATT, CDR2 SNEGSKA (reference sequence). This CDR3 has 13 residues. The CDR3 DNA follows: TGCAGTGCTAGTGGTGGGGACAATCAGCCCCAGCATTTT. Translated, it gives CSASGGDNQPQHF.

This clonotype was counted only a few times. The chain has TRBV12-3 or TRBV12-4 and TRBJ2-5, with D hard to call. Trimming took 2 bases from V and 9 from J, leaving 13 bases between them. This CDR3 is built from 13 residues. The CDR3 DNA follows: TGTGCCAGCAGTTTACCCCTCATGAGCGCCCAGTACTTC. This translates into CASSLPLMSAQYF.

This clonotype was counted between two and nine times. The chain combines TRBV7-2 with TRBJ2-4, with 8 nucleotides matching TRBD1. The J call could be wrong; TRBJ2-7 is a better fit for the DNA end. Germline V gene data show CDR1 as SGHTA and CDR2 as FQGNSA. The CDR3 sequence is 15 residues long. CDR3 nucleotides: TGTGCCAGCAACAAGGGACAGGCATTCCCCTACGAGCAGTACTTC. Protein sequence: CASNKGQAFPYEQYF.

This CDR3 is CASSFGTESEAFF. The CDR3 nucleotides are TGTGCCAGCAGCTTCGGGACGGAAAGTGAAGCTTTCTTT. This chain uses TRBV9 with TRBJ1-1, with D possibly matching TRBD1 (5 bases). CDR1 and CDR2 (germline): SGDLS, YYNGEE. V lost 4 bases, J lost 7 bases, and 14 bases lay in between. The CDR3 spans 13 residues.

The chain couples TRBV20-1 to TRBJ2-5; tentatively, D is TRBD1 (6 bases). The germline V and J ends were trimmed by 1 base and 2 bases, with 11 bases remaining between them. This CDR3 has 14 residues. CDR1 is DFQATT and CDR2 is SNEGSKA in the germline V gene (reference sequence). CDR3 residues: CSARGPGQQETQYF. For the CDR3, the DNA is TGCAGTGCTAGAGGCCCCGGACAGCAAGAGACCCAGTACTTC.

The rearrangement joins TRBV3-1 to TRBJ2-5, with unresolved D. V dropped 1 base and J dropped 0 bases, with 9 bases sitting between them. Germline V gene sequence: CDR1 LGHDT, CDR2 YNNKEL (reference sequence). The CDR3 spans 15 residues. Written as DNA, the CDR3 is TGTGCCAGCAGCCAAGTTTCGGAGTACCAAGAGACCCAGTACTTC. Encoded protein: CASSQVSEYQETQYF.

V gene TRBV29-1 combines with J gene TRBJ1-2, with unresolved D. Trimming took 5 bases from V and 7 from J, leaving 14 bases between them. The CDR3 is 12 amino acids. Looked up from germline, CDR1 is SQVTM and CDR2 is ANQGSEA. CDR3 DNA sequence: TGCAGCGTTCGGTTTGAGGGTGGTGGCTACACCTTC. The encoded protein is CSVRFEGGGYTF.

This chain connects TRBV6-5 to TRBJ2-7; 7 bases are a match to TRBD1. TRBJ2-5 matches the DNA end more closely, so the J call is doubtful. CDR3 length: 16 amino acids. Germline V lookup: CDR1 MNHEY, CDR2 SVGAGI. CDR3 protein: CASSRPGARQGETQYF. CDR3 coding DNA: TGTGCCAGCAGTCGACCTGGGGCGAGACAGGGAGAGACCCAGTACTTC.

This clonotype has ten or more counts. The V call is TRBV12-3 or TRBV12-4, the J call TRBJ2-6; D is unclear. The V and J ends lost 3 bases and 2 bases respectively, with 11 bases between them. The CDR3 totals 16 residues. The CDR3 here is CASSFISGPGANVLTF. The CDR3 region has the DNA TGTGCCAGCAGTTTTATATCCGGGCCTGGGGCCAACGTCCTGACTTTC.

The rearrangement uses TRBV6-2 or TRBV6-3 and TRBJ2-2, with 13 nucleotides matching TRBD2. The CDR3 sequence is 17 residues long. Germline assignment: CDR1 MNHEY and CDR2 SVGEGT. The ends lost 7 bases at V and 2 bases at J; junction bases unmatched: 7. CDR3 coding DNA: TGTGCCAGCACCGACGGACTAGCGGGAGTAAACACCGGGGAGCTGTTTTTT. The encoded protein is CASTDGLAGVNTGELFF.

This chain connects TRBV20-1 to TRBJ2-3; D possibly corresponds to TRBD2 (6 bases). Germline assignment: CDR1 DFQATT and CDR2 SNEGSKA (reference sequence). V dropped 0 bases and J dropped 6 bases, with 16 bases sitting between them. This CDR3 is built from 15 residues. The DNA for the CDR3 is TGCAGTGCTAGAGATGGAGGGAGAATAGGGGATACGCAGTATTTT. This encodes CSARDGGRIGDTQYF.

This clonotype has only a few counts. The rearrangement uses TRBV6-2 or TRBV6-3 and TRBJ2-5, with 10 bases matching TRBD1. The DNA end favors TRBJ2-7, so the J call may be wrong. Per the germline V gene, CDR1 is MNHEY and CDR2 is SVGEGT. The CDR3 is 13 amino acids. CDR3 sequence: CASRTGGVYEQYF. CDR3 bases: TGTGCCAGCAGGACAGGGGGCGTCTACGAGCAGTACTTC.

This clonotype was seen many times. The chain links TRBV5-6 to TRBJ2-1, with 14 nucleotides matching TRBD2. The CDR3 covers 18 residues. V trimming: 4 bases; J trimming: 10 bases; junction bases outside the gene matches: 16. Germline V gives CDR1 SGHDT, CDR2 YYEEEE. For the CDR3, the DNA is TGTGCCAGCAGCCGCCTGACTAGCGGGGGGGCACGGTCCTGGGAGCAGTTCTTC. As protein: CASSRLTSGGARSWEQFF.

This clonotype was seen at least ten times. This chain joins TRBV5-6 and TRBJ2-7; D possibly uses TRBD1 or TRBD2 (5 bases each). V was clipped by 5 bases and J by 4 bases, with 10 bases between them. This CDR3 is built from 12 residues. CDR1 and CDR2 from the germline V gene are SGHDT and YYEEEE. CDR3 nucleotide sequence: TGTGCCAGCAGTTCTGAGGGGTACGAGCAGTACTTC. Amino acids: CASSSEGYEQYF.

The chain couples TRBV1 to TRBJ2-5. TRBV1 is assigned pseudogene status. The length of the CDR3 is 14 residues. This CDR3 reads CTSSHLTVQETQYF. CDR3 DNA sequence: TGCACCAGCAGCCATTTGACGGTGCAAGAGACCCAGTACTTC.

The rearrangement links TRBV20-1 to TRBJ2-1; no clear D gene. Trimming pared 5 bases from V and 5 bases from J, leaving 19 bases between. Germline V CDR1 and CDR2: DFQATT, SNEGSKA (reference sequence). The CDR3 runs to 15 residues. The CDR3 loop is CSALKPITGHNEQFF. CDR3 nucleotide sequence: TGCAGTGCTCTTAAGCCCATAACTGGACACAATGAGCAGTTCTTC.

The chain is built from TRBV6-2 or TRBV6-3 and TRBJ2-7; 9 bases agree with TRBD1. Germline CDR1 is MNHEY and CDR2 is SVGEGT. The CDR3 covers 15 residues. The J segment lost 5 bases and the V segment lost 0 bases, leaving 5 bases of the junction unmatched. The CDR3 DNA sequence: TGTGCCAGCAGTTACTCGGGACAGGGCAGCCACGAGCAGTACTTC. It is translated as CASSYSGQGSHEQYF.

The rearrangement links TRBV6-5 to TRBJ2-2; maybe TRBD1 (5 bases). Germline-derived CDR1 and CDR2 are MNHEY and SVGAGI. The V end lost 7 bases, the J end lost 8 bases, and 11 bases lay between the germline ends. The CDR3 has 12 residues. CDR3 in DNA: TGTGCCAGCACGTGGGGCTCGGGGGAGCTGTTTTTT. It is translated as CASTWGSGELFF.

The chain employs TRBV20-1 and TRBJ2-5; D not resolved. In germline, CDR1 is DFQATT, CDR2 SNEGSKA (reference sequence). The CDR3 runs 11 residues. V dropped 6 bases and J dropped 11 bases, with 16 bases sitting between them. The CDR3 is CSAPMDDQQYF. In DNA, the CDR3 is TGCAGTGCCCCGATGGATGACCAGCAGTACTTC.

The chain couples TRBV27 to TRBJ1-1; a weak D match, TRBD1 (6 bases). Trimming stripped 6 bases from V and 1 base from J, with 18 bases between. The V gene's germline CDR1 is MNHEY and CDR2 SMNVEV (reference sequence). CDR3 length equals 16 residues. The CDR3 here is CASRRQGWGPNTEAFF. In nucleotides, the CDR3 is TGTGCCAGCAGACGACAAGGCTGGGGGCCGAACACTGAAGCTTTCTTT.

The chain combines TRBV3-1 with TRBJ1-4, with TRBD1 matching 9 bases. The CDR3 sequence is 17 residues long. From germline, CDR1 is LGHDT and CDR2 YNNKEL (reference sequence). Losses at the gene ends were 0 bases for V and 7 bases for J; bases not matched to a gene: 9. The CDR3 region is CASSQDPNRGLSEKLFF. CDR3 DNA: TGTGCCAGCAGCCAAGATCCGAACAGGGGGCTTAGTGAAAAACTGTTTTTT.

This clonotype was seen a handful of times. The genes are TRBV6-6 and TRBJ2-3, with unresolved D. The CDR3 is 15 residues long. V gave up 6 bases and J gave up 4 bases, with 17 bases separating them. Germline CDR1 MNHNY, CDR2 SVGAGI (reference sequence). The CDR3 sequence is CASSQSSSKSDTQYF. The DNA for the CDR3 is TGTGCCAGCAGCCAGTCGTCCAGCAAGTCAGATACGCAGTATTTT.

The V and J genes are TRBV7-2 and TRBJ2-3; TRBD2 matches 8 bases. Unmatched junction bases numbered 8, after V lost 8 bases and J lost 1 base. From germline, CDR1 is SGHTA and CDR2 FQGNSA. This CDR3 has 15 amino acids. As DNA, the CDR3 is TGTGCCAGCCGTGGAGCGGGAGTAGGCACAGATACGCAGTATTTT. Its translation is CASRGAGVGTDTQYF.

In this sample, this clonotype turned up many times. The chain carries TRBV12-5 and TRBJ2-1; D is possibly TRBD2 (6 bases). Trimming took off 6 bases at V and 2 bases at J, with 20 bases between the two ends. Germline values: CDR1 LGHNT, CDR2 FRNRAP. The CDR3 sequence is 17 residues long. CDR3 DNA sequence: TGTGCTAGTGGCTTCGGGGACTCTTCAAACCCCTACAATGAGCAGTTCTTC. It codes for CASGFGDSSNPYNEQFF. The full variable domain, with the rest looked up from reference TRBV12-5 and TRBJ2-1, is DARVTQTPRHKVTEMGQEVTMRCQPILGHNTVFWYRQTMMQGLELLAYFRNRAPLDDSGMPKDRFSAEMPDATLATLKIQPSEPRDSAVYFCASGFGDSSNPYNEQFFGPGTRLTVL.

This chain connects TRBV6-5 to TRBJ1-5; no clear D gene. This CDR3 has 13 residues. V lost 5 bases, J lost 5 bases, and 10 bases lay in between. Germline V gives CDR1 MNHEY, CDR2 SVGAGI. In nucleotides, the CDR3 is TGTGCCAGCAGTCGCGGTCCCGATCAGCCCCAGCATTTT. Amino acids: CASSRGPDQPQHF.

This clonotype was counted a few times. The rearrangement joins TRBV10-2 to TRBJ1-6; the D gene is possibly TRBD1 (6 bases). V dropped 6 bases and J dropped 8 bases, with 11 bases sitting between them. CDR1 is WSHSY and CDR2 is SAAADI in the germline V gene. The CDR3 is 13 residues long. The CDR3 protein is CASSRDNYSPLHF. DNA for the CDR3: TGCGCCAGCAGCCGGGACAACTATTCACCCCTCCACTTT.

A few counts support this clonotype. V usage is TRBV28 and J usage is TRBJ1-2; D gene unclear. Between the trimmed V and J ends, which lost 5 bases and 3 bases, there was a span of 7 bases. This CDR3 is built from 12 residues. CDR1 MDHEN and CDR2 SYDVKM come from the germline V gene. The CDR3 region is CASSVGDYGYTF. The CDR3 DNA reads as TGTGCCAGCAGTGTTGGTGACTATGGCTACACCTTC.

J is TRBJ1-1 and V is TRBV18; D ambiguous. CDR3 length: 12 residues. Germline V lookup: CDR1 KGHSH, CDR2 LQKENI. Trimming took off 3 bases at V and 7 bases at J, with 9 bases between the two ends. The CDR3 bases are TGTGCCAGCTCACCCCAAGCAGTTGAAGCTTTCTTT. As protein: CASSPQAVEAFF.

A few counts support this clonotype. This sequence joins TRBV12-3 or TRBV12-4 and TRBJ2-5; D uncertain. The V end lost 2 bases, the J end lost 1 base, and 8 bases lay between the germline ends. This CDR3 region has 14 residues. Here the CDR3 DNA reads TGTGCCAGCAGTTTAAGGGCTACCCAAGAGACCCAGTACTTC. Its protein product is CASSLRATQETQYF.

In its sample, this clonotype was seen many times. This sequence joins TRBV29-1 and TRBJ2-6; D not resolved. Between the trimmed V and J ends, which lost 2 bases and 2 bases, there was a span of 4 bases. The CDR3 spans 13 residues. Looked up from germline, CDR1 is SQVTM and CDR2 is ANQGSEA. This CDR3 is CSVEWAGANVLTF. The CDR3 region has the DNA TGCAGCGTTGAATGGGCTGGGGCCAACGTCCTGACTTTC. The variable domain in full, completed from reference TRBV29-1 and TRBJ2-6, reads SAVISQKPSRDICQRGTSLTIQCQVDSQVTMMFWYRQQPGQSLTLIATANQGSEATYESGFVIDKFPISRPNLTFSTLTVSNMSPEDSSIYLCSVEWAGANVLTFGAGSRLTVL.